A single sample gave rise to the 20 T cell receptor beta chains below, sequenced in a study of beta chain features in type 1 diabetes. The investigators reverse transcribed all of the isolated RNA, so they sequenced expressed TCRB transcripts. The table came from immunoSEQ multiplex PCR; TCRdb's copy has only in-frame clones and leaves some out. The sample lists fewer than 650,000 clones; around 15% were seen once. The sample comprised naive CD4+ T cells from blood. All receptors derive from a man aged 18 to 35 in good health.

This clone was seen a handful of times. The chain combines TRBV5-6 with TRBJ2-7; D unresolved. Germline V CDR1 and CDR2: SGHDT, YYEEEE. This CDR3 is 16 amino acids long. Trimming shortened V by 3 bases and J by 0 bases, and 16 bases separated the two germline ends. CDR3 nucleotide sequence: TGTGCCAGCAGCTCACTGGCCGTACTCCCCTCCTACGAGCAGTACTTC. This sequence encodes CASSSLAVLPSYEQYF.

The V gene is TRBV19, the J gene TRBJ2-1, with 8 bases matching TRBD1. CDR1 and CDR2 (germline): LNHDA, SQIVND (reference sequence). J gave up 0 bases and V 5 bases, and 6 bases lay outside the gene matches. The CDR3 covers 16 residues. CDR3 nucleotide sequence: TGTGCCAGTAGTGCTACAGGGGGAAACTCCTACAATGAGCAGTTCTTC. It translates to CASSATGGNSYNEQFF.

A few counts support this clone. CDR3 amino acids: CASRLDRLAGGYEQYF. The CDR3 nucleotides are TGCGCCAGCAGACTCGACCGACTAGCGGGAGGCTACGAGCAGTACTTC. J is TRBJ2-7 and V is TRBV4-3; 13 bases map to TRBD2. Per germline, CDR1 LGHNA and CDR2 YSLEER. The V gene end was trimmed by 6 bases and the J gene end by 3 bases; junction bases not matched to a gene: 8. The CDR3 length is 16 residues.

In its sample, this clone was seen a few times. V is TRBV23-1 and J is TRBJ2-3; D assignment may be TRBD1 or TRBD2 (6 bases each). TRBV23-1 is classed as an ORF, of uncertain function. V was trimmed by 4 bases and J by 6 bases, leaving 20 bases between them. There are 16 residues in the CDR3. This CDR3 reads CASSPRQEGVEDTQYF. Written as DNA, the CDR3 is TGCGCCAGCAGTCCCCGACAGGAGGGAGTGGAGGATACGCAGTATTTT.

A few counts support this clone. The chain employs TRBV18 and TRBJ2-7; D might be TRBD1 or TRBD2, each matching 5 bases. V shed 1 base and J shed 3 bases, with 13 bases lying between them. This CDR3 has 15 amino acids. Germline V gene sequence: CDR1 KGHSH, CDR2 LQKENI. CDR3 residues: CASSPLGRTRYEQYF. CDR3 nucleotides: TGTGCCAGCTCACCACTGGGACGGACTCGCTACGAGCAGTACTTC. The full variable domain, completed using reference TRBV18 and TRBJ2-7, is NAGVMQNPRHLVRRRGQEARLRCSPMKGHSHVYWYRQLPEEGLKFMVYLQKENIIDESGMPKERFSAEFPKEGPSILRIQQVVRGDSAAYFCASSPLGRTRYEQYFGPGTRLTVT.

CDR3 sequence (DNA): TGTGCCAGCAGCCCATTATACTACGAGCAGTACTTC. This gives the protein CASSPLYYEQYF. The rearrangement joins TRBV7-9 to TRBJ2-7, with D unresolved. V dropped 5 bases and J dropped 3 bases, with 8 bases sitting between them. The CDR3 sequence is 12 residues long. CDR1 and CDR2 from the germline V gene are SEHNR and FQNEAQ (reference sequence). Using reference TRBV7-9 and TRBJ2-7 for the parts outside the CDR3, the full variable domain is DTGVSQNPRHKITKRGQNVTFRCDPISEHNRLYWYRQTLGQGPEFLTYFQNEAQLEKSRLLSDRFSAERPKGSFSTLEIQRTEQGDSAMYLCASSPLYYEQYFGPGTRLTVT.

In its sample, this clone was seen a few times. The rearrangement uses TRBV6-5 and TRBJ1-2; D gene unclear. CDR1 is MNHEY, CDR2 SVGAGI, per germline. This CDR3 comprises 11 residues. V was trimmed by 5 bases and J by 2 bases, leaving 3 bases between them. The CDR3, as DNA: TGTGCCAGCAGTGCCAACTATGGCTACACCTTC. It encodes CASSANYGYTF.

The chain has TRBV10-3 and TRBJ1-4; unclear D gene. The CDR3 is 15 residues long. The V gene lost 3 bases and the J gene lost 3 bases, with 11 bases spanning the gap. Looked up from germline, CDR1 is ENHRY and CDR2 is SYGVKD. Here the CDR3 DNA reads TGTGCCATCAGTGAAATGGGCGAACCTAATGAAAAACTGTTTTTT. Translating it yields CAISEMGEPNEKLFF.

This chain joins TRBV7-3 and TRBJ2-5; possible D gene TRBD2, 6 bases. Germline V CDR1 and CDR2: SGHTA, FQGTGA. V was trimmed by 5 bases and J by 5 bases, leaving 21 bases between them. The CDR3 spans 16 residues. CDR3 sequence: CASSPSGSQRLETQYF. The CDR3 region has the DNA TGTGCCAGCAGCCCCTCCGGGAGTCAAAGGTTGGAGACCCAGTACTTC.

The chain links TRBV14 to TRBJ2-4, with 7 bases lining up with TRBD1. The CDR3 runs to 15 residues. V gave up 3 bases and J gave up 8 bases; unmatched junction bases: 10. CDR1 is SGHDN, CDR2 FVKESK, per germline. Written as DNA, the CDR3 is TGTGCCAGCAGCCAGCAGACAGGGCGAGGTGACATTCAGTACTTC. Its translation: CASSQQTGRGDIQYF.

The rearrangement uses TRBV4-3 and TRBJ1-6; D possibly corresponds to TRBD1 (6 bases). The CDR3 has 17 amino acids. The V and J ends lost 2 bases and 7 bases respectively, with 18 bases between them. Germline V gives CDR1 LGHNA, CDR2 YSLEER. This CDR3 reads CASSQKSSGQGNSPLHF. The DNA for the CDR3 is TGCGCCAGCAGCCAAAAGTCCTCGGGGCAGGGGAATTCACCCCTCCACTTT.

The V gene is TRBV29-1, the J gene TRBJ2-1; 11 bases agree with TRBD2. V lost 4 bases to trimming and J lost 8 bases; unmatched junction nucleotides: 13. Germline CDR1 reads SQVTM; CDR2 reads ANQGSEA. This CDR3 is 16 amino acids long. The CDR3 loop is CSVALVAGGPGYEQFF. The CDR3 nucleotides read TGCAGCGTTGCCCTTGTAGCGGGAGGGCCCGGTTATGAGCAGTTCTTC.

This clone came up many times. The chain joins TRBV10-3 to TRBJ2-3, with D hard to call. This CDR3 comprises 13 residues. Trimming left V 3 bases short and J 6 bases short, with 10 bases between. Germline CDR1 is ENHRY and CDR2 is SYGVKD. The CDR3 nucleotides read TGTGCCATCAGTGATCTTCGTTCGGATACGCAGTATTTT. Translating it yields CAISDLRSDTQYF.

The V gene is TRBV19, the J gene TRBJ1-6; 8 bases line up with TRBD1. The J segment lost 9 bases and the V segment lost 3 bases, leaving 4 bases of the junction unmatched. This CDR3 is 14 amino acids long. Per germline, CDR1 LNHDA and CDR2 SQIVND (reference sequence). Here the CDR3 reads CASSIGQGGSPLHF. CDR3 coding DNA: TGTGCCAGTAGTATCGGACAGGGTGGTTCACCCCTCCACTTT.

The V gene is TRBV6-4, the J gene TRBJ1-1; D uncertain. With 5 bases removed from V and 1 base from J, the gap between germline ends came to 8 bases. The length of the CDR3 is 13 residues. Germline lookup yields CDR1 MRHNA and CDR2 SNTAGT. CDR3 region: CASSPRGNTEAFF. As DNA, the CDR3 is TGTGCCAGCAGTCCTCGGGGGAACACTGAAGCTTTCTTT.

This clone occurred a few times. The V gene is TRBV7-2, the J gene TRBJ1-2; tentative D call: TRBD1 (5 bases). Germline loops: CDR1 SGHTA, CDR2 FQGNSA. Trimming removed 6 bases from V and 5 bases from J, with 7 bases in between. CDR3 length: 11 amino acids. The CDR3 bases are TGTGCCAGCAGAGGGGTTTATGGCTACACCTTC. Its protein product is CASRGVYGYTF.

The chain couples TRBV19 to TRBJ1-3; D call uncertain. Per the germline V gene, CDR1 is LNHDA and CDR2 is SQIVND (reference sequence). This CDR3 region has 14 residues. With 5 bases removed from V and 0 bases from J, the gap between germline ends came to 8 bases. CDR3 sequence: CASSFRSSGNTIYF. CDR3 nucleotide sequence: TGTGCCAGTAGTTTTCGGAGCTCTGGAAACACCATATATTTT.

This clone was picked up a small number of times. This chain uses TRBV5-1 with TRBJ1-6; D unresolved. From germline, CDR1 is SGHRS and CDR2 YFSETQ. CDR3 length: 16 residues. Trimming removed 0 bases from V and 5 bases from J, with 12 bases in between. This CDR3 is CASSLARATDNSPLHF. CDR3 nucleotides: TGCGCCAGCAGCTTGGCTCGGGCCACCGATAATTCACCCCTCCACTTT.

This rearrangement joins TRBV2 to TRBJ2-5; tentatively, D is TRBD2 (6 bases). This CDR3 contains 12 residues. CDR1 and CDR2 from the germline V gene are SNHLY and FYNNEI. The ends were cut back, 7 bases at V and 3 bases at J, with 9 bases in the middle. CDR3 loop: CASNGGKETQYF. The CDR3 DNA is TGTGCCAGCAATGGGGGGAAAGAGACCCAGTACTTC.

This clone was counted between two and nine times. The chain couples TRBV6-5 to TRBJ1-1, with 9 nucleotides matching TRBD1. V was pared by 6 bases and J by 1 base, with 3 bases of the junction left unmatched. Germline lookup yields CDR1 MNHEY and CDR2 SVGAGI. The CDR3 contains 14 residues. CDR3 region: CASRGQGTNTEAFF. The CDR3 nucleotides read TGTGCCAGCAGAGGACAGGGGACGAACACTGAAGCTTTCTTT.